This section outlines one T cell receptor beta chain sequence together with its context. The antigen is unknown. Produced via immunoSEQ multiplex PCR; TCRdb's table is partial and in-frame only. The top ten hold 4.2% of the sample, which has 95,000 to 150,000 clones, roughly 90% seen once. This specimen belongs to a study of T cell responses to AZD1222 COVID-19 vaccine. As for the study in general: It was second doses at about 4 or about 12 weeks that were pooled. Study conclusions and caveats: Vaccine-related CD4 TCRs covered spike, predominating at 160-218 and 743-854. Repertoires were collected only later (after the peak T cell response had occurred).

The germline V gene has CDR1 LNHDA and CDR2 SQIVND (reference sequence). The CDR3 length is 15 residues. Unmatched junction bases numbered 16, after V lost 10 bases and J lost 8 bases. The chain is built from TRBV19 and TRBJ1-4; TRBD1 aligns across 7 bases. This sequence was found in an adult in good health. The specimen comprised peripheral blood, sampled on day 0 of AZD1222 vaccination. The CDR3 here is CATGGVAKGSEKLFF. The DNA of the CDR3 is TGTGCCACAGGGGGGGTTGCTAAGGGCAGCGAAAAACTGTTTTTT. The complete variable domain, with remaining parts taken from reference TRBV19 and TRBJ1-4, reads DGGITQSPKYLFRKEGQNVTLSCEQNLNHDAMYWYRQDPGQGLRLIYYSQIVNDFQKGDIAEGYSVSREKKESFPLTVTSAQKNPTAFYLCATGGVAKGSEKLFFGSGTQLSVL.